Each of the 32 T cell receptor beta chains below was sequenced from the same sample in a study of blood T cell repertoires in COVID-19. Sequencing was performed with immunoSEQ multiplex PCR; in TCRdb, only in-frame clones are kept and a portion is missing. The table records roughly 140,000 clones, about 84% of them present only once. Sequenced sample: peripheral blood. The receptors come from a human donor in a cohort sampled during active COVID-19.

This clone was picked up a small number of times. A junction end diverges from the germline sequence, so it may reflect a read error. V and J are TRBV20-1 and TRBJ2-3; 13 positions agree with TRBD2. The CDR3 spans 11 residues. CDR1 and CDR2 (germline): DFQATT, SNEGSKA (reference sequence). The DNA for the CDR3 is TGCAGTGCTAGTCGGGGACTAGCGGGGCGCTTT. Amino acid sequence: CSASRGLAGRF.

The V and J genes are TRBV27 and TRBJ2-3, with unresolved D. The ends were cut back, 3 bases at V and 2 bases at J, with 9 bases in the middle. The length of the CDR3 is 14 residues. The germline CDR1 and CDR2 sequences are MNHEY and SMNVEV (reference sequence). The CDR3: CASSFNRPTDTQYF. CDR3 in DNA: TGTGCCAGCAGTTTCAACAGACCCACAGATACGCAGTATTTT.

The chain couples TRBV3-1 (or the pseudogene TRBV3-2) to TRBJ2-2; TRBD1 is a possible D gene (5 bases). Trimming stripped 2 bases from V and 6 bases from J, with 16 bases between. The length of the CDR3 is 16 residues. Germline loops: CDR1 LGHDT, CDR2 YNNKEL (reference sequence). The CDR3 protein is CASSQYAAEGAGELFF. For the CDR3, the DNA is TGTGCCAGCAGCCAATATGCGGCCGAAGGGGCCGGGGAGCTGTTTTTT.

This chain joins TRBV9 and TRBJ1-1; a weak D match, TRBD1 (5 bases). This CDR3 comprises 14 residues. Germline values: CDR1 SGDLS, CDR2 YYNGEE. V was trimmed by 3 bases and J by 1 base, leaving 10 bases between them. CDR3 nucleotide sequence: TGTGCCAGCAGCGGGGGCACAGGGAACACTGAAGCTTTCTTT. It is translated as CASSGGTGNTEAFF. Filled out from reference TRBV9 and TRBJ1-1, the complete variable domain reads DSGVTQTPKHLITATGQRVTLRCSPRSGDLSVYWYQQSLDQGLQFLIQYYNGEERAKGNILERFSAQQFPDLHSELNLSSLELGDSALYFCASSGGTGNTEAFFGQGTRLTVV.

This chain joins TRBV11-2 and TRBJ1-5, with 8 bases matching TRBD1. V lost 5 bases and J lost 3; bases outside the gene matches: 6. CDR1 is SGHAT, CDR2 FQNNGV, per germline. There are 15 residues in the CDR3. In nucleotides, the CDR3 is TGTGCCAGCAGCCCTGACAGGGGCCTCAATCAGCCCCAGCATTTT. The encoded protein is CASSPDRGLNQPQHF.

The chain couples TRBV10-3 to TRBJ2-3; possibly TRBD2 for D (6 bases). With 3 bases removed from V and 0 bases from J, the gap between germline ends came to 16 bases. The germline V gene has CDR1 ENHRY and CDR2 SYGVKD. The CDR3 is made up of 17 amino acids. The CDR3 loop reads CAISEGRSAASTDTQYF. The CDR3 DNA is TGTGCCATCAGTGAAGGGAGGAGCGCAGCTAGCACAGATACGCAGTATTTT.

The rearrangement joins TRBV19 to TRBJ1-5; D ambiguous. The CDR3 runs 12 residues. Germline loops: CDR1 LNHDA, CDR2 SQIVND (reference sequence). Trimming left V 2 bases short and J 10 bases short, with 9 bases between. The chain's CDR3 is CASSIFGLPQHF. The CDR3, as DNA: TGTGCCAGTAGTATATTTGGGCTACCCCAGCATTTT.

This sequence joins TRBV30 and TRBJ1-3, with TRBD1 as a possible D gene (6 bases). The germline gives CDR1 GTSNPN, CDR2 SVGIG (reference sequence). The CDR3 runs to 16 residues. The V and J ends lost 0 bases and 4 bases respectively, with 16 bases between them. CDR3 sequence: CAWSVPAGAGGNTIYF. The CDR3 DNA reads as TGTGCCTGGAGTGTACCGGCGGGGGCGGGAGGAAACACCATATATTTT.

The genes are TRBV5-5 and TRBJ1-2; D perhaps matches TRBD1 (5 bases). The CDR3 contains 14 residues. Germline CDR1 and CDR2: SGHKS and YYEKEE (reference sequence). V gave up 4 bases and J gave up 2 bases, with 12 bases separating them. In DNA form, the CDR3 reads TGTGCCAGCAGCCCCAGGTCAGGGAACTATGGCTACACCTTC. This sequence encodes CASSPRSGNYGYTF.

The chain couples TRBV10-3 to TRBJ2-1; 12 nucleotides match TRBD2. The V segment lost 8 bases and the J segment 8 bases; nucleotides outside the gene matches: 7. The CDR3 spans 14 residues. CDR1 is ENHRY, CDR2 SYGVKD, per germline. The CDR3 is CAIGLAGHRDEQFF. The CDR3 bases are TGTGCCATCGGACTAGCGGGGCATCGGGATGAGCAGTTCTTC.

The rearrangement links TRBV5-4 to TRBJ2-1, with D possibly matching TRBD1 (5 bases). Between the trimmed V and J ends, which lost 3 bases and 15 bases, there was a span of 16 bases. CDR3 size: 12 residues. Germline V gene lookup returns CDR1 SGHNT and CDR2 YYREEE (reference sequence). CDR3 sequence reads: CASSSSRVRWFF. The CDR3 nucleotides are TGTGCCAGCAGCTCCTCCAGGGTTCGGTGGTTCTTC.

A single count supports this clone. The chain links TRBV7-2 to TRBJ2-1; D is perhaps TRBD1 (5 bases). Germline lookup yields CDR1 SGHTA and CDR2 FQGNSA. The CDR3 contains 15 residues. V lost 1 base to trimming and J lost 1 base, with 8 bases between them. CDR3 DNA sequence: TGTGCCAGCAGCTTAGAGACAGCTTCCTACAATGAGCAGTTCTTC. As protein: CASSLETASYNEQFF.

The V call is TRBV7-6, the J call TRBJ1-2; D uncertain. V gave up 5 bases and J gave up 0 bases, with 13 bases separating them. The CDR3 totals 15 residues. Germline V lookup: CDR1 SGHVS, CDR2 FNYEAQ. CDR3 DNA sequence: TGTGCCAGCAGCCCGCACCGCCTAGCTAACTATGGCTACACCTTC. Its protein is CASSPHRLANYGYTF.

The chain carries TRBV30 and TRBJ1-3; possibly TRBD1 for D (6 bases). V shed 2 bases and J shed 3 bases, with 14 bases lying between them. The germline gives CDR1 GTSNPN, CDR2 SVGIG (reference sequence). CDR3 length: 15 amino acids. CDR3: CAWSSNAGVGNTIYF. In DNA, the CDR3 is TGTGCCTGGAGTTCTAACGCAGGGGTTGGAAACACCATATATTTT.

The chain uses TRBV20-1 and TRBJ2-5; D is perhaps TRBD1 (6 bases). Germline assignment: CDR1 DFQATT and CDR2 SNEGSKA (reference sequence). This CDR3 region has 11 residues. V was trimmed by 7 bases and J by 3 bases, leaving 9 bases between them. The DNA of the CDR3 is TGCAGTGGGACAGAGAAAGAGACCCAGTACTTC. This translates into CSGTEKETQYF.

This rearrangement joins TRBV2 to TRBJ2-1; 13 positions match TRBD2. This CDR3 is built from 17 residues. V dropped 7 bases and J dropped 0; count of bases not matched to a gene: 6. Germline-derived CDR1 and CDR2 are SNHLY and FYNNEI. The CDR3: CASMGLAGLSSYNEQFF. CDR3 DNA: TGTGCCAGCATGGGACTAGCGGGGTTGAGCTCCTACAATGAGCAGTTCTTC.

V usage is TRBV7-2 and J usage is TRBJ2-2, with D tentatively TRBD2 (6 bases). Germline CDR1 is SGHTA and CDR2 is FQGNSA. This CDR3 has 15 amino acids. V was cut by 2 bases and J by 4 bases, with 11 bases left in between. The CDR3, as DNA: TGTGCCAGCAGCTTAACCCTCGGGAGCACCGGGGAGCTGTTTTTT. It translates to CASSLTLGSTGELFF. Full variable domain (missing parts from reference TRBV7-2 and TRBJ2-2): GAGVSQSPSNKVTEKGKDVELRCDPISGHTALYWYRQSLGQGLEFLIYFQGNSAPDKSGLPSDRFSAERTGGSVSTLTIQRTQQEDSAVYLCASSLTLGSTGELFFGEGSRLTVL.

This chain connects TRBV3-1 (or the pseudogene TRBV3-2) to TRBJ1-6, with 9 bases lining up with TRBD1. Trimming cost V 3 bases and J 7 bases; bases outside gene matches: 4. Germline CDR1 and CDR2: LGHDT and YNNKEL (reference sequence). The CDR3 extends over 15 amino acids. The CDR3 sequence is CASSQQGQGNSPLHF. The CDR3 nucleotides read TGTGCCAGCAGCCAGCAGGGACAGGGCAATTCACCCCTCCACTTT.

The CDR3 protein is CSASQYSNQPQHF. The DNA for the CDR3 is TGCAGTGCTAGTCAGTATAGCAATCAGCCCCAGCATTTT. This rearrangement joins TRBV20-1 to TRBJ1-5; D call uncertain. Germline loops: CDR1 DFQATT, CDR2 SNEGSKA (reference sequence). Trimming took 3 bases from V and 0 from J, leaving 6 bases between them. This CDR3 is built from 13 residues.

This chain joins TRBV9 and TRBJ1-1; 11 nucleotides match TRBD1. CDR1 SGDLS and CDR2 YYNGEE come from the germline V gene. This CDR3 has 14 residues. V was clipped by 1 base and J by 5 bases; unmatched bases: 1. CDR3 sequence (DNA): TGTGCCAGCAGCGTACGGGACAGGGGGACTGAAGCTTTCTTT. It is translated as CASSVRDRGTEAFF. The full variable domain, with the rest looked up from reference TRBV9 and TRBJ1-1, is DSGVTQTPKHLITATGQRVTLRCSPRSGDLSVYWYQQSLDQGLQFLIQYYNGEERAKGNILERFSAQQFPDLHSELNLSSLELGDSALYFCASSVRDRGTEAFFGQGTRLTVV.

This clone turned up a few times. The V and J genes are TRBV19 and TRBJ1-1, with D unclear. The CDR3 is 12 residues long. CDR1 and CDR2 from the germline V gene are LNHDA and SQIVND (reference sequence). Trimming removed 5 bases from V and 4 bases from J, with 8 bases in between. For the CDR3, the DNA is TGTGCCAGTAGTCTTACCGGCACTGAAGCTTTCTTT. Its translation: CASSLTGTEAFF.

The chain employs TRBV4-3 and TRBJ1-1; D is possibly TRBD1 (5 bases). The CDR3 consists of 14 residues. The V end was cut by 1 base, the J end by 5 bases, with 11 bases between. The germline V gene encodes CDR1 LGHNA and CDR2 YSLEER. The CDR3 region has the DNA TGCGCCAGCAGCCAAGCCTCAGGGCGAACTGAAGCTTTCTTT. Amino acid sequence: CASSQASGRTEAFF.

V gene TRBV5-1 combines with J gene TRBJ1-2; 7 bases are a match to TRBD1. The CDR3 is made up of 14 amino acids. Per germline, CDR1 SGHRS and CDR2 YFSETQ. Losses at the gene ends were 7 bases for V and 4 bases for J; bases not matched to a gene: 10. In nucleotides, the CDR3 is TGCGCCAGCTCCTCCCTACAGGGGTCCTATGGCTACACCTTC. Translating gives CASSSLQGSYGYTF.

The CDR3 DNA reads TGTGCCAGCAGCGTAGCTCTGGGGACTTTGAACACCGGGGAGCTGTTTTTT. It specifies CASSVALGTLNTGELFF. This chain uses TRBV9 with TRBJ2-2; D is possibly TRBD2 (6 bases). V dropped 0 bases and J dropped 1 base, with 13 bases sitting between them. The germline gives CDR1 SGDLS, CDR2 YYNGEE. CDR3 size: 17 residues.

The gene calls are TRBV27 and TRBJ1-1; 10 bases fit TRBD1. The CDR3 spans 16 residues. V gave up 4 bases and J gave up 4 bases; unmatched junction bases: 9. CDR1 MNHEY and CDR2 SMNVEV come from the germline V gene (reference sequence). The DNA for the CDR3 is TGTGCCAGCAGTTGGGGGACAGGGGTTTTGGGCACTGAAGCTTTCTTT. It specifies CASSWGTGVLGTEAFF.

This clone was detected once. V is TRBV6-5 and J is TRBJ2-7, with 8 bases that match TRBD1. The CDR3 loop spans 15 amino acids. With 6 bases clipped from V and 1 base from J, the junction kept 8 bases outside the gene matches. Germline values: CDR1 MNHEY, CDR2 SVGAGI. CDR3 in amino acids: CASRVTGASSYEQYF. As DNA, the CDR3 is TGTGCCAGCAGGGTGACAGGGGCCAGTTCCTACGAGCAGTACTTC.

The chain joins TRBV5-5 to TRBJ2-7, with 8 positions matching TRBD1. Germline lookup yields CDR1 SGHKS and CDR2 YYEKEE (reference sequence). With 2 bases clipped from V and 11 bases from J, the junction kept 6 bases outside the gene matches. This CDR3 has 12 residues. The CDR3 loop is CASSFSRDRKYF. CDR3 sequence (DNA): TGTGCCAGCAGCTTCTCCCGGGACAGGAAGTACTTC.

This chain uses TRBV10-1 with TRBJ2-1, with a weak D call TRBD2 (7 bases). V lost 3 bases and J 5 bases, leaving 14 bases between the germline ends. CDR1 and CDR2 (germline): WNHNN, SYGVQD (reference sequence). The CDR3 has 15 amino acids. In nucleotides, the CDR3 is TGCGCCAGCAGTGATGGACGGGGGGCCGACAATGAGCAGTTCTTC. Translated: CASSDGRGADNEQFF.

The chain couples TRBV29-1 to TRBJ1-2; D perhaps matches TRBD1 (5 bases). CDR1 and CDR2 (germline): SQVTM, ANQGSEA. This CDR3 has 11 residues. The CDR3 nucleotides are TGCAGTGCGAGGGGTGACTATGGCTACACCTTC. It is translated as CSARGDYGYTF.

The V call is TRBV5-1, the J call TRBJ1-2; 7 bases match TRBD1. Germline CDR1 and CDR2: SGHRS and YFSETQ. V lost 4 bases, J lost 2 bases, and 8 bases stayed unmatched. This CDR3 region has 15 residues. The CDR3 region is CASSGGTDPNYGYTF. In DNA, the CDR3 is TGCGCCAGCAGCGGGGGGACAGACCCGAACTATGGCTACACCTTC.

This chain links TRBV3-1 (or the pseudogene TRBV3-2) with TRBJ2-5; 7 bases map to TRBD1. The CDR3 extends over 14 amino acids. CDR1 is LGHDT and CDR2 is YNNKEL in the germline V gene (reference sequence). With 5 bases clipped from V and 3 bases from J, the junction kept 6 bases outside the gene matches. The CDR3 here is CASSSRGGKETQYF. DNA for the CDR3: TGTGCCAGCAGCTCGCGAGGGGGCAAAGAGACCCAGTACTTC.

The chain carries TRBV6-6 and TRBJ2-2; the match to TRBD1 covers 9 bases. The trim removed 5 bases at V and 9 bases at J, leaving 7 bases unmatched. The CDR3 contains 14 residues. CDR1 and CDR2 from the germline V gene are MNHNY and SVGAGI (reference sequence). The CDR3 bases are TGTGCCAGCAGTCCCGGAACAGGGGGCTGGGAGCTGTTTTTT. Translated: CASSPGTGGWELFF.